These 5 T cell receptor beta chains were all obtained from the same sample, sequenced in a study of blood T cell repertoires in COVID-19. Some clones are missing from TCRdb's copy, which holds only in-frame ones; the method was immunoSEQ multiplex PCR. This table has about 410,000 clones, roughly 89% appearing once. Material: peripheral blood. These receptors originate from a woman aged 25 to 39 with active or convalescent COVID-19.

This chain connects TRBV7-9 to TRBJ1-1; TRBD1 might be the D (6 bases). CDR1 and CDR2 from the germline V gene are SEHNR and FQNEAQ (reference sequence). This CDR3 is 16 amino acids long. V lost 2 bases and J lost 1, with 14 bases in between. The CDR3 spells CASSLYPGGKNTEAFF. The CDR3 region has the DNA TGTGCCAGCAGCTTATATCCGGGGGGCAAGAACACTGAAGCTTTCTTT.

This chain joins TRBV29-1 and TRBJ2-5, with TRBD2 matching over 7 bases. CDR3 length equals 13 residues. In germline, CDR1 is SQVTM, CDR2 ANQGSEA. J was trimmed by 1 base and V by 3 bases; bases with no gene match: 2. The CDR3 nucleotides read TGCAGCGTTGACTGGACTAGCCAAGAGACCCAGTACTTC. It codes for CSVDWTSQETQYF.

In this sample, this clone turned up once. This sequence joins TRBV7-8 and TRBJ2-3, with 9 bases lining up with TRBD1. This CDR3 spans 20 amino acids. The germline gives CDR1 SGHVS, CDR2 FQNEAQ. Losses at the gene ends were 6 bases for V and 0 bases for J; bases not matched to a gene: 19. The CDR3 DNA reads as TGTGCCAGCAGGCGTCCCGGGACAGGGTTTGGGGATTATAGCACAGATACGCAGTATTTT. It yields the protein CASRRPGTGFGDYSTDTQYF. The entire variable domain, with the rest obtained from reference TRBV7-8 and TRBJ2-3, is as follows: GAGVSQSPRYKVAKRGQDVALRCDPISGHVSLFWYQQALGQGPEFLTYFQNEAQLDKSGLPSDRFFAERPEGSVSTLKIQRTQQEDSAVYLCASRRPGTGFGDYSTDTQYFGPGTRLTVL.

V and J are TRBV6-1 and TRBJ2-7; D unresolved. The CDR3 totals 13 residues. Germline V CDR1 and CDR2: MNHNS, SASEGT. V was cut by 2 bases and J by 0 bases, with 5 bases left in between. CDR3 nucleotide sequence: TGTGCCAGCAGTGAAACAGTCTCCTACGAGCAGTACTTC. Amino acid sequence: CASSETVSYEQYF.

J is TRBJ1-1 and V is TRBV5-1; no clear D. The germline V gene encodes CDR1 SGHRS and CDR2 YFSETQ. This CDR3 contains 14 residues. Trimming took 3 bases from V and 1 from J, leaving 10 bases between them. The CDR3: CASSSYNSNTEAFF. CDR3 bases: TGCGCCAGCAGCTCTTATAACTCGAACACTGAAGCTTTCTTT.